The 5 T cell receptor beta chains in this list originate from one sample, sequenced in a study of tumor-infiltrating lymphocytes in primary liver carcinoma. It was from roughly 20-30 mg of unsorted bulk tissue that RNA and DNA were co-extracted. The authors made TCR beta cDNA from 450 to 600 ng total RNA with a constant-region primer. Library construction for TCR beta comprised three nested multiplex PCR rounds performed with slightly modified ARM-PCR. A C-beta reverse primer and TRBV1-TRBV30 forward primers served in each of the first two PCR rounds, at ten to eleven cycles apiece. TCRdb analysed the multiplex PCR reads with MiXCR anew, one entry per CDR3 protein. The table records roughly 49,000 distinct CDR3 sequences, around 73% of them present only once. Material: liver tumor tissue from sampling region 5. Sample subset: tumor region T5, tumor centre. The receptors were sampled from a man aged 40-49 years with primary liver carcinoma and hepatitis B virus infection.

In the case of this clonotype: An end of the junction differs from the germline gene, which may be a read error. The rearrangement joins TRBV29-1 to TRBJ2-7; D is unclear. Germline CDR1 SQVTM, CDR2 ANQGSEA. The CDR3 spans 12 residues. CDR3 amino acids: CSVGWGDHDQYF. In DNA, the CDR3 is TGCAGCGTGGGTTGGGGTGATCACGATCAGTACTTC.

The CDR3 reads CASRRLAGGGYDHYF. The CDR3, as DNA: TGTGCCAGCAGGAGACTAGCGGGAGGGGGCTACGACCATTACTTC. This chain joins TRBV7-8 and TRBJ2-7; 14 nucleotides match TRBD2. From germline, CDR1 is SGHVS and CDR2 FQNEAQ. The CDR3 sequence is 15 residues long. With 6 bases clipped from V and 13 bases from J, the junction kept 14 bases outside the gene matches.

The chain joins TRBV5-4 to TRBJ2-7; tentative D call: TRBD2 (5 bases). This CDR3 region has 14 residues. Between the trimmed V and J ends, which lost 4 bases and 13 bases, there was a span of 24 bases. Germline V lookup: CDR1 SGHNT, CDR2 YYREEE (reference sequence). The CDR3 coding sequence is TGTGCCAGCAGCGAGGCGGACTGGGCCCCCGGGCAATACTTC. Residues: CASSEADWAPGQYF.

This clonotype was seen a handful of times. The junction departs from germline at one end; a sequencing error may be responsible. The rearrangement links TRBV5-1 to TRBJ2-3; D unclear. The CDR3 is made up of 15 amino acids. The germline V gene has CDR1 SGHRS and CDR2 YFSETQ. The chain's CDR3 is CASSLASASIDTQYF. The CDR3 bases are TGCGCCAGCAGCTTGGCCAGCGCCAGCATAGATACCCAGTATTTT. Combining the CDR3 with reference TRBV5-1 and TRBJ2-3 gives the whole variable domain KAGVTQTPRYLIKTRGQQVTLSCSPISGHRSVSWYQQTPGQGLQFLFEYFSETQRNKGNFPGRFSGRQFSNSRSEMNVSTLELGDSALYLCASSLASASIDTQYFGPGTRLTVL.

This chain connects TRBV28 to TRBJ2-6, with 7 nucleotides matching TRBD1. Trimming took 7 bases from V and 0 from J; bases not matched to a gene: 9. The CDR3 loop spans 17 amino acids. CDR1 and CDR2 from the germline V gene are MDHEN and SYDVKM. DNA for the CDR3: TGTGCCAGCAACCAAGCCAGGGACAGCTCTGGGGCCAACGTCCTGACTTTC. Its protein product is CASNQARDSSGANVLTF.